A single sample is the source of the 25 T cell receptor beta chains below, sequenced in a study of T cells in Graves' hyperthyroidism and ophthalmopathy. The investigators amplified TCR beta CDR3 regions from RNA transcripts. The study used the HTBI primer set for a first-round RT-PCR of the TCR CDR3. One entry per CDR3 protein results from TCRdb running MiXCR on the multiplex PCR reads. The sample consists of about 130,000 distinct CDR3 sequences, roughly a fifth of them appearing once. What was sequenced was blood. These receptors were taken from a woman between 50 and 59 years old with Graves' hyperthyroidism that later progressed to Graves' ophthalmopathy.

This clonotype was observed at least ten times. V and J are TRBV7-8 and TRBJ2-3; 10 nucleotides line up with TRBD2. The CDR3 contains 15 residues. Losses at the gene ends were 2 bases for V and 8 bases for J; bases not matched to a gene: 7. Germline CDR1 reads SGHVS; CDR2 reads FQNEAQ. The CDR3 DNA reads TGTGCCAGCAGCTTAAGGACTAGCGGTTCCCTTACGCAGTATTTT. Protein product: CASSLRTSGSLTQYF.

This clonotype appeared many times. The genes are TRBV2 and TRBJ2-1; 8 nucleotides align to TRBD1. Germline assignment: CDR1 SNHLY and CDR2 FYNNEI. The CDR3 covers 18 residues. V was clipped by 2 bases and J by 2 bases; unmatched bases: 11. CDR3 amino acids: CASSERGQGAIAYNEQFF. CDR3 DNA: TGTGCCAGCAGTGAAAGGGGTCAGGGGGCGATCGCCTACAATGAGCAGTTCTTC.

This clonotype was observed many times. This rearrangement joins TRBV19 to TRBJ1-1, with unresolved D. V lost 5 bases to trimming and J lost 1 base, with 11 bases between them. This CDR3 comprises 14 residues. CDR1 and CDR2 (germline): LNHDA, SQIVND (reference sequence). The CDR3 DNA reads as TGTGCCAGTAGTTCCGTGAACGCGAACACTGAAGCTTTCTTT. The encoded protein is CASSSVNANTEAFF.

Many counts were recorded for this clonotype. The rearrangement links TRBV28 to TRBJ1-2; 7 bases are shared with TRBD1. There are 14 residues in the CDR3. Germline values: CDR1 MDHEN, CDR2 SYDVKM. V shed 5 bases, J shed 5 bases, and the junction held 8 bases outside the gene matches. CDR3 coding DNA: TGTGCCAGCAGTCTCGACAGGGACCCATATGGCTACACCTTC. Its translation is CASSLDRDPYGYTF.

This clonotype occurred many times. The chain carries TRBV12-3 or TRBV12-4 and TRBJ1-3; D remains ambiguous. V dropped 5 bases and J dropped 4 bases, with 12 bases sitting between them. This CDR3 is built from 14 residues. CDR3 in DNA: TGTGCCAGCAGTCGGACCTCCGGAGGAAACACCATATATTTT. As protein: CASSRTSGGNTIYF.

This clonotype was counted at least ten times. The chain recombines TRBV20-1 with TRBJ2-4, with 8 bases that match TRBD1. The germline V gene encodes CDR1 DFQATT and CDR2 SNEGSKA (reference sequence). Trimming at V came to 6 bases and at J to 9 bases, leaving 4 bases not matched to a gene. The CDR3 covers 11 residues. This chain's CDR3 is CSALQGAIQYF. In nucleotides, the CDR3 is TGCAGTGCACTTCAGGGGGCCATTCAGTACTTC.

The chain employs TRBV2 and TRBJ1-4; D is unresolved. Between the trimmed V and J ends, which lost 11 bases and 0 bases, there was a span of 10 bases. CDR1 is SNHLY, CDR2 FYNNEI, per germline. The CDR3 has 13 amino acids. CDR3 protein: CAGLDTTNEKLFF. CDR3 DNA: TGTGCCGGCCTGGATACAACTAATGAAAAACTGTTTTTT.

This clonotype was observed many times. The genes are TRBV11-2 and TRBJ2-5, with unresolved D. CDR1 is SGHAT and CDR2 is FQNNGV in the germline V gene. V lost 1 base to trimming and J lost 5 bases, with 5 bases between them. This CDR3 region has 12 residues. CDR3 sequence reads: CASSLGSETQYF. CDR3 DNA sequence: TGTGCCAGCAGCTTAGGTTCGGAGACCCAGTACTTC.

This clonotype was seen only a few times. The rearrangement joins TRBV11-2 to TRBJ2-3, with 9 bases lining up with TRBD1. V was clipped by 5 bases and J by 5 bases; unmatched bases: 8. The CDR3 extends over 15 amino acids. In germline, CDR1 is SGHAT, CDR2 FQNNGV. For the CDR3, the DNA is TGTGCCAGCAGCCGGACAGGGGTCGAGGGAGATACGCAGTATTTT. Translated: CASSRTGVEGDTQYF.

This clonotype came up many times. The CDR3 protein is CSAKRLAGDTQYF. As DNA, the CDR3 is TGCAGTGCCAAACGACTAGCGGGGGATACGCAGTATTTT. The gene calls are TRBV20-1 and TRBJ2-3; 11 nucleotides align to TRBD2. The germline CDR1 and CDR2 sequences are DFQATT and SNEGSKA (reference sequence). CDR3 length: 13 residues. The J segment lost 6 bases and the V segment lost 6 bases, leaving 5 bases of the junction unmatched.

The chain couples TRBV19 to TRBJ2-1; 10 bases match TRBD2. The V and J ends lost 3 bases and 0 bases, in that order; junction bases with no gene match: 8. The CDR3 contains 18 residues. Per germline, CDR1 LNHDA and CDR2 SQIVND (reference sequence). This CDR3 is CASSIAASGSSSYNEQFF. CDR3 coding DNA: TGTGCCAGTAGTATCGCGGCTAGCGGGAGTAGCTCCTACAATGAGCAGTTCTTC. Supplemented by reference TRBV19 and TRBJ2-1, the full variable domain reads DGGITQSPKYLFRKEGQNVTLSCEQNLNHDAMYWYRQDPGQGLRLIYYSQIVNDFQKGDIAEGYSVSREKKESFPLTVTSAQKNPTAFYLCASSIAASGSSSYNEQFFGPGTRLTVL.

The rearrangement links TRBV6-1 to TRBJ2-3; TRBD2 agrees at 11 bases. The V segment lost 2 bases and the J segment 4 bases; nucleotides outside the gene matches: 8. In germline, CDR1 is MNHNS, CDR2 SASEGT. The CDR3 sequence is 17 residues long. DNA of the CDR3: TGTGCCAGCAGTGAACACTTAGCGGGAGGGCCGTCAGATACGCAGTATTTT. The encoded protein is CASSEHLAGGPSDTQYF.

This clonotype has at least ten counts. The rearrangement uses TRBV20-1 and TRBJ2-3; D gene uncertain. CDR1 is DFQATT and CDR2 is SNEGSKA in the germline V gene (reference sequence). The CDR3 loop spans 14 amino acids. Deletions cut 5 bases from V and 0 bases from J, with 12 bases between. The CDR3, as DNA: TGCAGTGCTGGCGCAATATCTAGCACAGATACGCAGTATTTT. This sequence encodes CSAGAISSTDTQYF.

This clonotype has a handful of counts. V gene TRBV7-9 combines with J gene TRBJ2-3; tentatively, D is TRBD2 (5 bases). V lost 8 bases and J 4 bases, leaving 16 bases between the germline ends. The CDR3 extends over 14 amino acids. From germline, CDR1 is SEHNR and CDR2 FQNEAQ (reference sequence). The CDR3 DNA follows: TGTGCCAGCGGAACTAGTGCGGGCCCAGATACGCAGTATTTT. Translating gives CASGTSAGPDTQYF.

This clonotype was counted ten times or more. The chain combines TRBV20-1 with TRBJ2-7, with 9 bases aligning to TRBD2. CDR3 length equals 15 residues. The germline V gene encodes CDR1 DFQATT and CDR2 SNEGSKA (reference sequence). V was pared by 3 bases and J by 1 base, with 7 bases of the junction left unmatched. CDR3 sequence reads: CSASGLARRSYEQYF. The CDR3 coding sequence is TGCAGTGCTAGCGGACTAGCGAGAAGATCCTACGAGCAGTACTTC.

This clonotype was detected a few times. V usage is TRBV11-2 and J usage is TRBJ2-7; D gene ambiguous. Trimming took 1 base from V and 3 from J, leaving 4 bases between them. The V gene's germline CDR1 is SGHAT and CDR2 FQNNGV. There are 12 residues in the CDR3. CDR3 nucleotides: TGTGCCAGCAGCTTAGGATTCTACGAGCAGTACTTC. It translates to CASSLGFYEQYF.

The chain combines TRBV16 with TRBJ2-1; D might be TRBD2 (6 bases). This CDR3 comprises 16 residues. Germline values: CDR1 KGHSY, CDR2 FQNENV. The V gene lost 5 bases and the J gene lost 4 bases, with 18 bases spanning the gap. The CDR3 nucleotides are TGTGCCAGCAGCGGACGCCGGGACTCCCGGTACAATGAGCAGTTCTTC. Translated: CASSGRRDSRYNEQFF.

The J gene is TRBJ1-1, the V gene TRBV28; D is ambiguous. In germline, CDR1 is MDHEN, CDR2 SYDVKM. V lost 6 bases to trimming and J lost 0 bases, with 8 bases between them. CDR3 length: 13 residues. CDR3 nucleotide sequence: TGTGCCAGCAGCTTTCGGGTGAACACTGAAGCTTTCTTT. Its protein product is CASSFRVNTEAFF.

On this clonotype itself: It may be a read error: a sequence one base away is much more abundant. This chain joins TRBV29-1 and TRBJ2-5; 8 nucleotides line up with TRBD2. The CDR3 runs to 12 residues. Germline CDR1 is SQVTM and CDR2 is ANQGSEA. The CDR3 nucleotides read TGCAACGTCCAAGCGGGAGTGGAGACCCAGTACTTC. Translating gives CNVQAGVETQYF.

This clonotype was found many times. The chain recombines TRBV13 with TRBJ1-2; D remains ambiguous. This CDR3 has 15 amino acids. Germline V gene data show CDR1 as PRHDT and CDR2 as FYEKMQ (reference sequence). V lost 5 bases to trimming and J lost 4 bases, with 17 bases between them. The CDR3 DNA reads TGTGCCAGCAGCCGAGGACGGAGGGTTTCCTATGGCTACACCTTC. It encodes CASSRGRRVSYGYTF.

This sequence joins TRBV10-3 and TRBJ2-6; 11 bases map to TRBD2. Germline V lookup: CDR1 ENHRY, CDR2 SYGVKD. The trim removed 6 bases at V and 0 bases at J, leaving 10 bases unmatched. The CDR3 spans 19 residues. The CDR3 protein is CAISNTGTSGLSGANVLTF. CDR3 nucleotide sequence: TGTGCCATCAGCAACACCGGGACTAGCGGCCTCTCTGGGGCCAACGTCCTGACTTTC.

This clonotype was recorded at least ten times. The chain recombines TRBV7-9 with TRBJ1-3, with unresolved D. V was shortened by 3 bases and J by 5 bases, with 11 bases between the two germline ends. In germline, CDR1 is SEHNR, CDR2 FQNEAQ (reference sequence). The CDR3 is 14 residues long. Written as DNA, the CDR3 is TGTGCCAGCAGCTTCGCGGAGGCCCGAAACACCATATATTTT. This codes for CASSFAEARNTIYF.

The chain carries TRBV7-9 and TRBJ2-7; 12 bases map to TRBD2. V dropped 5 bases and J dropped 2; count of bases not matched to a gene: 4. From germline, CDR1 is SEHNR and CDR2 FQNEAQ (reference sequence). The CDR3 is 15 residues long. CDR3 region: CASSRPSGRAYEQYF. CDR3 DNA: TGTGCCAGCAGCCGACCTAGCGGGAGGGCCTACGAGCAGTACTTC.

This clonotype came up a few times. This sequence joins TRBV5-4 and TRBJ2-5, with D tentatively TRBD2 (6 bases). V lost 2 bases to trimming and J lost 4 bases, with 24 bases between them. Germline loops: CDR1 SGHNT, CDR2 YYREEE (reference sequence). This CDR3 comprises 18 residues. In DNA, the CDR3 is TGTGCCAGCAGCTTTCATCGTCCCACTAGCAGGGTTAGAGAGACCCAGTACTTC. Protein sequence: CASSFHRPTSRVRETQYF.

The rearrangement joins TRBV28 to TRBJ1-5, with a weak D call TRBD1 (6 bases). Trimming removed 8 bases at V and 7 bases at J, with 18 bases between. Germline V CDR1 and CDR2: MDHEN, SYDVKM. The CDR3 is made up of 14 amino acids. CDR3 nucleotides: TGTGCCAGCGAGACGGGGGGGGCCTCGCAGCCCCAGCATTTT. Encoded protein: CASETGGASQPQHF.